The 13 T cell receptor beta chains below were found in one sample sequenced in a study of human T cells and chemical hapten exposure. TCRdb analysed the RACE reads with MiXCR anew, one entry per CDR3 protein. The sample carries about 69,000 distinct CDR3 sequences, around 10% recorded once. The time point here: patch test 2, 6 weeks after DPC sensitization. Documented treatment: therapeutic diphenylcyclopropenone sensitization with weekly scalp DPC. Specimen: whole blood, collected in connection with sensitization to the hapten diphenylcyclopropenone (DPC). These TCRs come from a woman between 45 and 65 years old with alopecia areata. Some clones in this sample may be carry-over from other donors' samples.

This clonotype was picked up a small number of times. The chain uses TRBV10-3 and TRBJ2-1; 8 bases map to TRBD1. Germline V CDR1 and CDR2: ENHRY, SYGVKD. The CDR3 covers 15 residues. V trimming: 4 bases; J trimming: 7 bases; junction bases outside the gene matches: 9. The chain's CDR3 is CAISAGRGQGNEQFF. The CDR3 nucleotides read TGTGCCATCAGTGCGGGCAGGGGGCAGGGAAATGAGCAGTTCTTC.

The rearrangement uses TRBV5-4 and TRBJ2-5, with D perhaps matching TRBD2 (7 bases). The V gene's germline CDR1 is SGHNT and CDR2 YYREEE (reference sequence). V was clipped by 4 bases and J by 1 base, with 14 bases between them. The CDR3 spans 15 residues. In nucleotides, the CDR3 is TGTGCCAGCAGCGGGGGGGCTATCGCCCAAGAGACCCAGTACTTC. It codes for CASSGGAIAQETQYF.

The J gene is TRBJ2-6, the V gene TRBV5-1; D gene uncertain. Germline CDR1 SGHRS, CDR2 YFSETQ. The CDR3 contains 16 residues. Deletions cut 4 bases from V and 0 bases from J, with 11 bases between. CDR3 amino acids: CASSPVAASGANVLTF. CDR3 in DNA: TGCGCCAGCAGCCCAGTCGCAGCCTCTGGGGCCAACGTCCTGACTTTC.

The chain uses TRBV30 and TRBJ2-5; D may correspond to TRBD1 or TRBD2 (6 bases each). Trimming took 0 bases from V and 5 from J, leaving 13 bases between them. The germline V gene has CDR1 GTSNPN and CDR2 SVGIG (reference sequence). The CDR3 runs to 14 residues. CDR3 sequence reads: CAWSVRGARETQYF. The CDR3 DNA follows: TGTGCCTGGAGTGTGAGGGGGGCGCGGGAGACCCAGTACTTC.

V and J are TRBV3-1 and TRBJ2-7; D remains ambiguous. The CDR3 runs 11 residues. Deletions cut 1 base from V and 5 bases from J, with 3 bases between. Germline CDR1 reads LGHDT; CDR2 reads YNNKEL (reference sequence). The CDR3 DNA is TGTGCCAGCAGCCAAGCCCACGAGCAGTACTTC. This sequence encodes CASSQAHEQYF.

The table lists this clonotype with many counts. The V gene is TRBV18, the J gene TRBJ1-1; D remains unclear. Germline values: CDR1 KGHSH, CDR2 LQKENI. V lost 4 bases and J lost 3, with 12 bases in between. The CDR3 is 14 residues long. The CDR3 DNA follows: TGTGCCAGCTCACTACAATACGGGGACACTGAAGCTTTCTTT. Translated, it gives CASSLQYGDTEAFF.

This clonotype was seen only a few times. The CDR3 sequence: CSVARTSSYEQFF. The CDR3, as DNA: TGCAGCGTTGCCCGGACTAGTTCGTATGAGCAGTTCTTC. This chain uses TRBV29-1 with TRBJ2-1; 7 nucleotides align to TRBD2. With V trimmed by 4 bases and J by 8 bases, 8 bases remained unmatched. Germline CDR1 is SQVTM and CDR2 is ANQGSEA. This CDR3 spans 13 amino acids.

V gene TRBV10-3 combines with J gene TRBJ2-5; TRBD1 matches at 7 bases. Unmatched junction bases numbered 6, after V lost 6 bases and J lost 2 bases. The CDR3 runs 14 residues. Germline V CDR1 and CDR2: ENHRY, SYGVKD. DNA for the CDR3: TGTGCCATCAGGGCCGGGACAGAGCAAGAGACCCAGTACTTC. Translating it yields CAIRAGTEQETQYF.

The rearrangement uses TRBV2 and TRBJ2-7, with D hard to call. Trimming removed 4 bases from V and 2 bases from J, with 6 bases in between. The CDR3 contains 12 residues. Germline V lookup: CDR1 SNHLY, CDR2 FYNNEI. CDR3 sequence: CASSALPYEQYF. The CDR3 coding sequence is TGTGCCAGCAGTGCCCTTCCCTACGAGCAGTACTTC.

The table lists this clonotype with many counts. The V gene is TRBV7-9, the J gene TRBJ2-1; weak D call: TRBD2 (5 bases). Trimming left V 4 bases short and J 2 bases short, with 15 bases between. The CDR3 totals 16 residues. Germline loops: CDR1 SEHNR, CDR2 FQNEAQ (reference sequence). CDR3 nucleotide sequence: TGTGCCAGCAGCTCCCTAGGGAGCCAGGCCTACAATGAGCAGTTCTTC. Amino acid sequence: CASSSLGSQAYNEQFF.

This clonotype was seen repeatedly, ten times or more. This rearrangement joins TRBV12-3 or TRBV12-4 to TRBJ2-2; either TRBD1 or TRBD2 may supply D (5 bases each). Trimming left V 6 bases short and J 7 bases short, with 18 bases between. The CDR3 length is 15 residues. In DNA, the CDR3 is TGTGCCAGCAGCCCCTCTGGGGGAGCGGTCGGGGAGCTGTTTTTT. This sequence encodes CASSPSGGAVGELFF.

The J gene is TRBJ2-3, the V gene TRBV14, with D tentatively TRBD2 (6 bases). Trimming took 2 bases from V and 10 from J, leaving 19 bases between them. This CDR3 has 15 amino acids. The V gene's germline CDR1 is SGHDN and CDR2 FVKESK. CDR3 nucleotides: TGTGCCAGCAGCCAACCCTCGTACGGGGGTAGTCCGCAGTATTTT. Encoded protein: CASSQPSYGGSPQYF.

This clonotype was picked up many times. The chain has TRBV7-7 and TRBJ2-1; maybe TRBD2 (6 bases). Germline loops: CDR1 SSHAT, CDR2 FNYEAQ (reference sequence). The V gene lost 6 bases and the J gene lost 0 bases, with 12 bases spanning the gap. The CDR3 extends over 15 amino acids. The CDR3 loop reads CASSWDFSSYNEQFF. The CDR3 nucleotides read TGTGCCAGCAGTTGGGACTTTAGCTCCTACAATGAGCAGTTCTTC. Combining the CDR3 with reference TRBV7-7 and TRBJ2-1 gives the whole variable domain GAGVSQSPRYKVTKRGQDVTLRCDPISSHATLYWYQQALGQGPEFLTYFNYEAQPDKSGLPSDRFSAERPEGSISTLTIQRTEQRDSAMYRCASSWDFSSYNEQFFGPGTRLTVL.